This is a list of T cell receptor beta chains from one sample in a study of blood T cell repertoires in COVID-19. TCRdb keeps only in-frame clones here, not all; method: immunoSEQ multiplex PCR. The profile shows some 370,000 clones, around four fifths of them singletons. The sequencing sample was made of PBMCs or T cells enriched from blood (not recorded which). Receptor source: a woman in her 50s who had recovered from COVID-19. The conserved cysteine and the conserved F or W are not part of the CDR3 here. The order of the fields is J gene, clone size, V gene, CDR3 protein. Size is omitted from some rows. Given values are once, few, many or a class for expanded clones.

>TRBJ2-7|.|TRBV29-1
SVGSQSYEQY
>TRBJ1-6|.|TRBV7-2
ASSLVQGFNSPLH
>TRBJ2-7|few|TRBV2
ASRAGRISYEQY
>TRBJ1-2|.|TRBV12-3/TRBV12-4
ASSLGGLYGYT
>TRBJ1-2|.|TRBV7-2
ASSFRQGDGYT
>TRBJ2-5|.|TRBV29-1
SVGPQGETQY
>TRBJ2-1|.|TRBV7-7
ASSQGTSGSAYNEQF
>TRBJ1-1|once|TRBV25-1
ASREGNTEAF
>TRBJ2-5|.|TRBV4-2
ASSHPGTSGGETQY
>TRBJ1-1|.|TRBV18
ASSPPTGLGTEAF
>TRBJ2-1|.|TRBV18
ASSPRAARVEQF
>TRBJ2-2|.|TRBV11-2
ASSLDRNTGELF
>TRBJ2-5|.|TRBV5-6
ASSWGSVGGQETQY
>TRBJ2-7|.|TRBV7-2
ASNQGAHYEQY
>TRBJ1-2|.|TRBV5-4
ASSYRDRRRDGYT
>TRBJ2-1|.|TRBV24-1
ATSDSTLTSGGYNEQF
>TRBJ2-1|few|TRBV7-9
ASSPSTGLNNEQF
>TRBJ2-5|.|TRBV18
ASSPRGLASQETQY
>TRBJ1-5|.|TRBV3-1/TRBV3-2
ASSQDSQPQH
>TRBJ1-2|.|TRBV7-2
ASSLFLTADYGYT
>TRBJ2-4|.|TRBV7-2
ASSLPGEMQAKNIQY
>TRBJ2-2|.|TRBV5-8
ASSLAEGRLNTGELF
>TRBJ1-5|.|TRBV27
ASSTGQDNQPQH
>TRBJ1-5|.|TRBV23-1
ASSLSNNQPQH
>TRBJ2-7|few|TRBV7-2
ASSPTGYEQY
>TRBJ1-4|.|TRBV9
ASSAEWSEKLF
>TRBJ2-3|once|TRBV30
AWRSTSRNTDTQY
>TRBJ2-1|.|TRBV6-5
ASSLQKNSYNEQF
>TRBJ2-7|.|TRBV7-2
ASSLDSAGVPYEQY
>TRBJ1-2|.|TRBV30
AWSRLRGTGDGYT
>TRBJ1-2|.|TRBV2
ASPNGFYGYT
>TRBJ1-5|.|TRBV2
ASSDYDRGKNQPQH
>TRBJ1-1|.|TRBV11-2
ASSLVAGGNTEAF
>TRBJ1-2|.|TRBV2
ASTRLDGYT
>TRBJ1-2|.|TRBV5-1
ASSLAQGMGNYGYT
>TRBJ1-4|.|TRBV7-2
ASSSCGVDRGCEKLF
>TRBJ2-2|.|TRBV11-3
ASSPQGPGELF
>TRBJ1-1|.|TRBV11-3
ASSRATGDATEAF
>TRBJ2-7|.|TRBV7-6
ASSSSWRGRYEQY
>TRBJ1-1|.|TRBV19
ASRGALGTEAF
>TRBJ1-1|.|TRBV20-1
SASGGTGASEAF
>TRBJ2-7|.|TRBV18
ASSPMGQGGYEQY
>TRBJ2-3|.|TRBV2
ASSEVKGANTQY
>TRBJ1-1|.|TRBV19
ASSIDPTGQNTEAF
>TRBJ1-2|many|TRBV6-5
ASRIPTGGGYGYT
>TRBJ2-7|.|TRBV4-3
ASGYRGDGYEQY
>TRBJ1-1|.|TRBV18
ASSPDSTMNTEAF
>TRBJ2-2|once|TRBV19
ASSISAGSVITGELF
>TRBJ1-1|.|TRBV7-2
ASSLTFGGVAEAF
>TRBJ2-5|.|TRBV25-1
ASSMGGVETQY
>TRBJ1-1|.|TRBV3-1/TRBV3-2
ASSQGFGNTEAF
>TRBJ1-1|.|TRBV11-1
ASSATGGRTEAF
>TRBJ2-1|few|TRBV7-2
ASSSGAARYNEQF
>TRBJ2-1|.|TRBV4-1
ASSQDGVGAYNEQF
>TRBJ2-1|.|TRBV6-5
ASPRDSYNEQF
>TRBJ1-4|.|TRBV10-3
AISAGWPTNEKLF
>TRBJ1-1|few|TRBV11-2
ASSLTDRGNTEAF
>TRBJ1-6|.|TRBV7-8
ASSPTADSSYNSPLH
>TRBJ2-3|once|TRBV15
ATSRAGESTDTQY
>TRBJ1-6|.|TRBV5-1
ASSFGDRGTSPLH